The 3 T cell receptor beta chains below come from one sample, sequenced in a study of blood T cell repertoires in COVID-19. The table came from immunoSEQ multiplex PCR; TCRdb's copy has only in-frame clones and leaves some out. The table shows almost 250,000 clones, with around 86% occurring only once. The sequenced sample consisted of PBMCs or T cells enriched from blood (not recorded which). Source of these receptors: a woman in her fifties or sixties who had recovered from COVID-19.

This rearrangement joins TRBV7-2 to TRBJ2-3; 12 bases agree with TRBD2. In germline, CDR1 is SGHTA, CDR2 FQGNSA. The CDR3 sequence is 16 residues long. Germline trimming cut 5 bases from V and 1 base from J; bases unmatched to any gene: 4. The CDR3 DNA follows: TGTGCCAGCAGCGCGGGACTAGCGGGCGGCACAGATACGCAGTATTTT. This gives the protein CASSAGLAGGTDTQYF. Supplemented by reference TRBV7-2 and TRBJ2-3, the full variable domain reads GAGVSQSPSNKVTEKGKDVELRCDPISGHTALYWYRQSLGQGLEFLIYFQGNSAPDKSGLPSDRFSAERTGGSVSTLTIQRTQQEDSAVYLCASSAGLAGGTDTQYFGPGTRLTVL.

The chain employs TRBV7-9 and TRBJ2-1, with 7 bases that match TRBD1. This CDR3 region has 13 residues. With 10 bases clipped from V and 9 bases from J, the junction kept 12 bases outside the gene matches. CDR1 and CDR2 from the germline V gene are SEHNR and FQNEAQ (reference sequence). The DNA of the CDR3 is TGTGCCACCCCAAGGACAGGTCACTCTGAGCAGTTCTTC. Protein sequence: CATPRTGHSEQFF. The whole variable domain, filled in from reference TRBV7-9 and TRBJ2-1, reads DTGVSQNPRHKITKRGQNVTFRCDPISEHNRLYWYRQTLGQGPEFLTYFQNEAQLEKSRLLSDRFSAERPKGSFSTLEIQRTEQGDSAMYLCATPRTGHSEQFFGPGTRLTVL.

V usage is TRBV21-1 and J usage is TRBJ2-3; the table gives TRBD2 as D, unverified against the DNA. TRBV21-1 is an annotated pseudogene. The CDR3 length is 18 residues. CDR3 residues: CASSKPSERGGATDTQYF. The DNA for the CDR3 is TGTGCCAGCAGCAAACCTTCGGAGAGAGGGGGGGCCACAGATACGCAGTATTTT.